The present entry profiles one TCR beta chain with its context. The V end was cut by 5 bases, the J end by 0 bases, with 12 bases between. The CDR3 runs 15 residues. Germline CDR1 and CDR2: SGHNT and YENEEA. The sample comes from a study of cytotoxic CD8 clonotypes in ibrutinib-treated CLL. Libraries were prepared by immunoSEQ multiplex PCR; TCRdb keeps only in-frame clonotypes and omits some of them. The sample shows approximately 190,000 clones, nearly 80% of them seen only once. Specimen: PBMCs, collected after 12 months of ibrutinib treatment. The chain uses TRBV11-3 and TRBJ2-3; tentative D call: TRBD2 (6 bases). This clonotype was sampled from a human donor with chronic lymphocytic leukemia. CDR3 residues: CASSREGRSTDTQYF. The CDR3 DNA is TGTGCCAGCAGCCGCGAAGGGAGGAGCACAGATACGCAGTATTTT. Together with reference TRBV11-3 and TRBJ2-3, the CDR3 gives the full variable domain: EAGVVQSPRYKIIEKKQPVAFWCNPISGHNTLYWYLQNLGQGPELLIRYENEEAVDDSQLPKDRFSAERLKGVDSTLKIQPAELGDSAVYLCASSREGRSTDTQYFGPGTRLTVL.